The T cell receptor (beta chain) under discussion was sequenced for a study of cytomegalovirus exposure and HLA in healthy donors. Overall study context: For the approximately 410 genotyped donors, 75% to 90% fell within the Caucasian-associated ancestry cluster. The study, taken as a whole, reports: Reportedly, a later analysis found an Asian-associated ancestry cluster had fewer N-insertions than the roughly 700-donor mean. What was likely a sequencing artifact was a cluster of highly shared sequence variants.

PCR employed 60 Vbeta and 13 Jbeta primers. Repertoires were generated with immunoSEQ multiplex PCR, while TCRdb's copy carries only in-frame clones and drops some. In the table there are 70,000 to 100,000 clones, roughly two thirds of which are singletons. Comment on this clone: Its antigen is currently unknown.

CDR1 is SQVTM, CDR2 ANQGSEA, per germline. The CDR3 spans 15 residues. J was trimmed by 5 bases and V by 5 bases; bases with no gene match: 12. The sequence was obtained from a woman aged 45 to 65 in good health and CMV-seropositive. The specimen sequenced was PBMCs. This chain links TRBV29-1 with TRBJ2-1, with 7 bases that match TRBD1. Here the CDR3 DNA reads TGCAGCGTTCGAACCGGGACAGTAAATGACAATGAGCAGTTCTTC. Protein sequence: CSVRTGTVNDNEQFF.